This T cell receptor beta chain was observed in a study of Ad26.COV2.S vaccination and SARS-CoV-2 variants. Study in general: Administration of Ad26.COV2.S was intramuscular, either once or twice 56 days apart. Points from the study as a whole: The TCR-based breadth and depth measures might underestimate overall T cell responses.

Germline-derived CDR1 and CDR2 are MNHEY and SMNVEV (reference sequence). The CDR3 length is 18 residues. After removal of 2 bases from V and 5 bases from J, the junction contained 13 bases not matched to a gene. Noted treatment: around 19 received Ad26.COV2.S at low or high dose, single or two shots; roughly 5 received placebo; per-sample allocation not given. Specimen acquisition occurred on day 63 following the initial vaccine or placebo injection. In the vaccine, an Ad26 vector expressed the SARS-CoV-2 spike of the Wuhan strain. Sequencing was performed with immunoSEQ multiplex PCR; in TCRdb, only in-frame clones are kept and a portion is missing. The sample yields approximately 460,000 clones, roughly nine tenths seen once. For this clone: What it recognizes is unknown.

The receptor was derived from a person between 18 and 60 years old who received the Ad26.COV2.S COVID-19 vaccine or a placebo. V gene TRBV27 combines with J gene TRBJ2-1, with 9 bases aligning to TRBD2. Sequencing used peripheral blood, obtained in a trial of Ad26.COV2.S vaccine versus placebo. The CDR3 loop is CASSLRGNKGLADNEQFF. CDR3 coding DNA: TGTGCCAGCAGTTTACGGGGCAATAAGGGACTAGCAGACAATGAGCAGTTCTTC.